Listed below are T cell receptor beta chains from one sample, sequenced in a study of cytomegalovirus exposure and HLA in healthy donors. Profiled with immunoSEQ multiplex PCR; TCRdb holds only in-frame clones, not every one. The sample has roughly 100,000 clones, about 88% seen once; the top ten hold around 4.1%. Specimen: PBMCs. The receptors were gathered from a woman aged 18-29 years in good health and CMV-seropositive. The CDR3 runs from the conserved cysteine through the conserved F or W. The order of the fields is J gene, D gene, V gene, clone size, CDR3 DNA, CDR3 protein. The D gene is left open where the match is weak. Not all rows give a size; the values are once, few, many and, for expanded clones, a class.

j_gene: TRBJ1-5; d_gene: -; v_gene: TRBV10-2; abundance: -; CDR3nt: TGCGCCAGCCGGAGGAATAGCAATCAGCCCCAGCATTTT; CDR3aa: CASRRNSNQPQHF
j_gene: TRBJ1-4; d_gene: -; v_gene: TRBV5-1; abundance: once; CDR3nt: TGCGCCAGCAGCTCTTCAGGGGCAACTAATGAAAAACTGTTTTTT; CDR3aa: CASSSSGATNEKLFF
j_gene: TRBJ1-1; d_gene: -; v_gene: TRBV6-5; abundance: -; CDR3nt: TGTGCCAGCAGTTGGATACAGGGCCCTGAAGCTTTCTTT; CDR3aa: CASSWIQGPEAFF
j_gene: TRBJ2-5; d_gene: -; v_gene: TRBV28; abundance: -; CDR3nt: TGTGCCAGCACCCGGACACCACAAGAGACCCAGTACTTC; CDR3aa: CASTRTPQETQYF
j_gene: TRBJ2-2; d_gene: -; v_gene: TRBV5-1; abundance: -; CDR3nt: TGCGCCAGCACACTTGCGGGGGAGCTGTTTTTT; CDR3aa: CASTLAGELFF
j_gene: TRBJ2-7; d_gene: -; v_gene: TRBV2; abundance: -; CDR3nt: -; CDR3aa: CATLNFGSGSYEQYF
j_gene: TRBJ1-3; d_gene: TRBD1; v_gene: TRBV30; abundance: -; CDR3nt: TGTGCCTGGAGTGAGGCAGGGGGCTTTGGAAACACCATATATTTT; CDR3aa: CAWSEAGGFGNTIYF
j_gene: TRBJ1-2; d_gene: TRBD1; v_gene: TRBV6-1; abundance: -; CDR3nt: TGTGCCAGCAGTGGGACAGGGTGGGGTGACTATGGCTACACCTTC; CDR3aa: CASSGTGWGDYGYTF
j_gene: TRBJ2-2; d_gene: TRBD2; v_gene: TRBV7-3; abundance: -; CDR3nt: TGTGCCAGCAGCACGGGACTAGCGAACACCGGGGAGCTGTTTTTT; CDR3aa: CASSTGLANTGELFF
j_gene: TRBJ2-3; d_gene: TRBD1; v_gene: TRBV25-1; abundance: -; CDR3nt: TGTGCCAGCAGTGAATCTCGGACAGGGTTTACAGATACGCAGTATTTT; CDR3aa: CASSESRTGFTDTQYF
j_gene: TRBJ2-7; d_gene: -; v_gene: TRBV6-5; abundance: few; CDR3nt: TGTGCCAGCAGTTACTCGTCCCGAGGCTACGAGCAGTACTTC; CDR3aa: CASSYSSRGYEQYF
j_gene: TRBJ1-2; d_gene: -; v_gene: TRBV19; abundance: -; CDR3nt: TGTGCCAGTAGTCCAACGACAGCTAACTATGGCTACACCTTC; CDR3aa: CASSPTTANYGYTF
j_gene: TRBJ2-3; d_gene: -; v_gene: TRBV7-9; abundance: -; CDR3nt: TGTGCCAGCAGCTCTACCCGACTAGAATTCGGAGATACGCAGTATTTT; CDR3aa: CASSSTRLEFGDTQYF
j_gene: TRBJ2-6; d_gene: TRBD1; v_gene: TRBV4-1; abundance: -; CDR3nt: TGCGCCAGCAGTCCCTGGACAGGGATGGGCTCTGGGGCCAACGTCCTGACTTTC; CDR3aa: CASSPWTGMGSGANVLTF
j_gene: TRBJ2-2; d_gene: -; v_gene: TRBV9; abundance: once; CDR3nt: TGTGCCAGCAGCGTATGGGGCGGCGGGGAGCTGTTTTTT; CDR3aa: CASSVWGGGELFF
j_gene: TRBJ2-7; d_gene: -; v_gene: TRBV6-5; abundance: -; CDR3nt: TGTGCCAGCAGTTACTCGACAGGTCGCGAGCAGTACTTC; CDR3aa: CASSYSTGREQYF
j_gene: TRBJ2-2; d_gene: -; v_gene: TRBV10-2; abundance: -; CDR3nt: TGCGCCAGCAGTGAGCCCTCAACACGGGGAAGAACCGGGGAGCTGTTTTTT; CDR3aa: CASSEPSTRGRTGELFF
j_gene: TRBJ2-1; d_gene: TRBD2; v_gene: TRBV10-2; abundance: -; CDR3nt: TGCGCCAGCAGGACTGGCGGGAGCAGAAATGAGCAGTTCTTC; CDR3aa: CASRTGGSRNEQFF